The rows below give T cell receptor beta chains drawn from one sample of a study of T cell repertoires and HLA-DP antigens. The repertoire was sequenced with immunoSEQ multiplex PCR; TCRdb's copy has only in-frame clones and lacks some. The data contain approximately 90,000 clones, roughly nine tenths of them seen just once; the ten biggest clones take up 1.7%. Antigens of these TCRs are unknown. The sample taken for sequencing was CD4+ T cells from PBMCs. The receptors here all came from a man aged 50 to 59 in good health and CMV-seronegative. Both conserved end residues are part of each CDR3. Rows may omit the clone size; those that give it use once, few, many or a size class.

>TRBV19|.|TRBJ2-1
CASSESYNEQFF
>TRBV6-5|once|TRBJ2-7
CASKEALHYEQYF
>TRBV5-4|.|TRBJ2-3
CASSLESTDTQYF
>TRBV7-9|.|TRBJ2-5
CASSLAGGQETQYF
>TRBV6-1|.|TRBJ2-5
CASSEDQAGKETQYF
>TRBV6-6|.|TRBJ1-1
CASSKAITEAFF
>TRBV7-3|.|TRBJ2-1
CASSVDRFNEQFF
>TRBV18|once|TRBJ2-4
CASSPAPGKNIQYF
>TRBV19|few|TRBJ2-5
CASSIQETQYF
>TRBV15|.|TRBJ2-3
CATSRDRAEGADTQYF
>TRBV4-3|.|TRBJ2-3
CASSRDGRETDTQYF
>TRBV18|.|TRBJ2-3
CASSPLENSASQSSPYF
>TRBV11-2|once|TRBJ2-2
CASSFQGRLELFF
>TRBV28|.|TRBJ2-2
CASRREGRTGELFF
>TRBV14|.|TRBJ1-3
CASSQSGYTIYF
>TRBV6-6|.|TRBJ2-2
CASCRTGVFNTGELFF
>TRBV5-1|.|TRBJ2-3
CASSLGASGSVSDTQYF
>TRBV6-6|.|TRBJ1-1
CASSYPGGTEAFF
>TRBV2|.|TRBJ2-1
CASSPRTGSYNEQFF
>TRBV9|.|TRBJ1-5
CASSEGPQGSRGGPQHF
>TRBV7-2|.|TRBJ2-2
CASSWRGGVTGELFF
>TRBV19|.|TRBJ1-1
CASGGGAWTEAFF
>TRBV6-5|.|TRBJ1-2
CATGGTNLYGYTF
>TRBV4-1|once|TRBJ2-7
CASSLGTDFTYEQYF
>TRBV2|.|TRBJ2-1
CASSGDKASGGTYNEQFF